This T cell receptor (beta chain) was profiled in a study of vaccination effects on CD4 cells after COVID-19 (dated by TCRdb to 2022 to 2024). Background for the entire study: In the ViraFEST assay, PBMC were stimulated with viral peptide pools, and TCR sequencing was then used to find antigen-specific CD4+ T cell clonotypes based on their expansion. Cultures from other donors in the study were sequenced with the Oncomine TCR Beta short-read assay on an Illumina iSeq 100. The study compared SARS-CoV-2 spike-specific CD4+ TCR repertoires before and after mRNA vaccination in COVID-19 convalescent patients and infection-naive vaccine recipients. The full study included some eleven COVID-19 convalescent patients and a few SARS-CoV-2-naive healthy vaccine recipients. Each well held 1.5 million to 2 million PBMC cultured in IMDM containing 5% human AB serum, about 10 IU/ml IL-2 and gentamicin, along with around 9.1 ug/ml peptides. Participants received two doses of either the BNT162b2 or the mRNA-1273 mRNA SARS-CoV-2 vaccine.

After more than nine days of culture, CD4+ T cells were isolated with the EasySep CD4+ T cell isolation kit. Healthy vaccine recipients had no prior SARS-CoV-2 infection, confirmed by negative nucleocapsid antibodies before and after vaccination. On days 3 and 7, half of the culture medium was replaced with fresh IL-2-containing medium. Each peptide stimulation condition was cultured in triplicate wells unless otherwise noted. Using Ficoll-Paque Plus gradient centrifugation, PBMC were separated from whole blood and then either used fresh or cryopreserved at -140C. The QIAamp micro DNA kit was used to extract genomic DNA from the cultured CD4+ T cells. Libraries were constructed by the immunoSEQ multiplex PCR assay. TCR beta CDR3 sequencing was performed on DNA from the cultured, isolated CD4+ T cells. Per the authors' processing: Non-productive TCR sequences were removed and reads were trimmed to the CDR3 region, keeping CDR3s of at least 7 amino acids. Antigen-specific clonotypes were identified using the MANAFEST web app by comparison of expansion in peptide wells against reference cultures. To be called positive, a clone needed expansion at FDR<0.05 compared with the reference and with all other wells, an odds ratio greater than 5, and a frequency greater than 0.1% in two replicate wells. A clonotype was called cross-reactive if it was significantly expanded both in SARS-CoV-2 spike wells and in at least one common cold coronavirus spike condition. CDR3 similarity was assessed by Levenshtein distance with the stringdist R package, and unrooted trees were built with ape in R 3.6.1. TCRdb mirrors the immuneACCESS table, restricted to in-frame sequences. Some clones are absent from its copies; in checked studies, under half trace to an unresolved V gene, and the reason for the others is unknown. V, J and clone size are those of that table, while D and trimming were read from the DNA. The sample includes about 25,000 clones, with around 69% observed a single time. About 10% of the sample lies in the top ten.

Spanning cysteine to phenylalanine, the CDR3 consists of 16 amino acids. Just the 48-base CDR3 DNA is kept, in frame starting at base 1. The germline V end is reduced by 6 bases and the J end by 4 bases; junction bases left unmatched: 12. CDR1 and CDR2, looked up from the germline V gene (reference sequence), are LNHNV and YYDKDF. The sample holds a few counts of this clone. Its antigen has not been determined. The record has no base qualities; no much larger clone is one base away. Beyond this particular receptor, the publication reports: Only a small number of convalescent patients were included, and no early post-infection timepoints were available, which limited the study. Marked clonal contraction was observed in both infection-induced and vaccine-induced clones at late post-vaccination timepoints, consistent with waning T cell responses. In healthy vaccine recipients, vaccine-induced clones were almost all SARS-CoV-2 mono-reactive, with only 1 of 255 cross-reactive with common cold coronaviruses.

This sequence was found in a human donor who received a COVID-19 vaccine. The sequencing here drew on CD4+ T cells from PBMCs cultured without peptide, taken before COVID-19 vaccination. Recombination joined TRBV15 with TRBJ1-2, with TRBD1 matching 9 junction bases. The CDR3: CATRSPIAGQGYGYTF. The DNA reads TGTGCCACCAGATCACCAATCGCGGGACAGGGCTATGGCTACACCTTC.